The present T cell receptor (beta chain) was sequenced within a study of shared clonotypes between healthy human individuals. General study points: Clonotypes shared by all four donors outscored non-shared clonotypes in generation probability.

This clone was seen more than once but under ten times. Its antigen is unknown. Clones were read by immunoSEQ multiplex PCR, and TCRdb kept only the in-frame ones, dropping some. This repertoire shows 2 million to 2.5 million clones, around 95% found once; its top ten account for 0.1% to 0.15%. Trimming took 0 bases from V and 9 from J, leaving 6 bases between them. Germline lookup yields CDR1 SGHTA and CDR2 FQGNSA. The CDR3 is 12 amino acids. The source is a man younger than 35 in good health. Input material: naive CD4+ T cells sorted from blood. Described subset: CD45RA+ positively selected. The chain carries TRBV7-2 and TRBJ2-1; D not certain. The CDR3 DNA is TGTGCCAGCAGCTTAGCGTACGTTGAGCAGTTCTTC. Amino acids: CASSLAYVEQFF.